This T cell receptor (beta chain) was recorded in a study of blood T cell repertoires in COVID-19. Overall study context: Specimens from acute and convalescent COVID-19 originated in the United States, Italy and Spain. The cDNA or gDNA used as material had been derived from T cells, B-cell-depleted T cells, or PBMCs.

Per the original data handling: Estimated nucleated cell counts came from reference gene primer amplification. This table comes from immunoSEQ multiplex PCR, and its TCRdb copy is limited to in-frame clones, with some not included. The DNA was the basis for D and trimming; V, J and clone size are from that table. The sample has about 480,000 clones; approximately 88% are singletons. Followed longitudinally, the Seattle patients had been enrolled during active infection. The CDR3 runs to 13 residues. Germline values: CDR1 SGHRS, CDR2 YFSETQ. J lost 4 bases, V lost 2 bases, and 1 base had no gene match.

The chain joins TRBV5-1 to TRBJ1-1; 8 positions match TRBD1. The origin of this receptor is a woman between 45 and 60 years old with COVID-19, enrolled during active disease. Sequenced material: peripheral blood. CDR3 amino acids: CASSFGQGTEAFF. CDR3 in DNA: TGCGCCAGCAGCTTCGGACAGGGCACTGAAGCTTTCTTT.